These 13 T cell receptor beta chains were all obtained from the same sample, sequenced in a study of long-term antiretroviral therapy in people with HIV. Researchers report immunoSEQ v3.0 was run at survey level. The assay was immunoSEQ multiplex PCR, and TCRdb's table has in-frame clones only and misses some. This sample has 20,000 to 25,000 clones, with 95% found just once. This material consisted of unsorted PBMCs, taken roughly 5.1 years after starting antiretroviral therapy. The receptors originated from a woman between 45 and 65 years old with HIV.

The rearrangement links TRBV10-2 to TRBJ2-2, with 9 positions matching TRBD2. Germline lookup yields CDR1 WSHSY and CDR2 SAAADI. This CDR3 is built from 17 residues. V dropped 6 bases and J dropped 4; count of bases not matched to a gene: 12. The CDR3 region is CASRDLLAGVATGELFF. The CDR3 DNA reads TGCGCCAGCAGAGACCTTTTAGCGGGAGTCGCCACCGGGGAGCTGTTTTTT.

V is TRBV27 and J is TRBJ2-7, with 7 positions matching TRBD2. With 3 bases clipped from V and 3 bases from J, the junction kept 2 bases outside the gene matches. This CDR3 comprises 13 residues. The germline gives CDR1 MNHEY, CDR2 SMNVEV (reference sequence). CDR3 sequence (DNA): TGTGCCAGCAGTTTGCGGGAGAACTACGAGCAGTACTTC. Protein product: CASSLRENYEQYF.

The chain carries TRBV7-8 and TRBJ2-3; the match to TRBD1 covers 7 bases. Germline-derived CDR1 and CDR2 are SGHVS and FQNEAQ. With V trimmed by 5 bases and J by 0 bases, 11 bases remained unmatched. The CDR3 loop spans 17 amino acids. As DNA, the CDR3 is TGTGCCAGCAGCCGCCAGGCAGGGGGATCTAGCACAGATACGCAGTATTTT. Protein sequence: CASSRQAGGSSTDTQYF.

V is TRBV7-2 and J is TRBJ2-3, with 7 bases fitting TRBD1. The junction had 3 bases not matched to a gene; V was cut back by 2 bases and J by 1 base. This CDR3 is 15 amino acids long. CDR1 and CDR2 (germline): SGHTA, FQGNSA. The CDR3 is CASSLQTGRTDTQYF. The CDR3, as DNA: TGTGCCAGCAGCTTACAGACAGGGCGCACAGATACGCAGTATTTT.

The chain recombines TRBV11-2 with TRBJ2-5, with 11 bases identical to TRBD2. CDR1 and CDR2 from the germline V gene are SGHAT and FQNNGV. After removal of 4 bases from V and 0 bases from J, the junction contained 7 bases not matched to a gene. The CDR3 has 17 residues. For the CDR3, the DNA is TGTGCCAGCAGCTCAGGCGTAGCGGGAGGGTACCAAGAGACCCAGTACTTC. Its translation is CASSSGVAGGYQETQYF.

The chain couples TRBV29-1 to TRBJ1-1, with D tentatively TRBD1 (5 bases). V lost 8 bases and J lost 3, with 10 bases in between. The CDR3 length is 11 residues. The germline V gene has CDR1 SQVTM and CDR2 ANQGSEA. CDR3: CSWGGDTEAFF. DNA of the CDR3: TGCAGCTGGGGAGGGGACACTGAAGCTTTCTTT. Variable domain in full (rest from reference TRBV29-1 and TRBJ1-1): SAVISQKPSRDICQRGTSLTIQCQVDSQVTMMFWYRQQPGQSLTLIATANQGSEATYESGFVIDKFPISRPNLTFSTLTVSNMSPEDSSIYLCSWGGDTEAFFGQGTRLTVV.

The chain joins TRBV7-2 to TRBJ1-1; D is unclear. The CDR3 is 14 amino acids. Germline V gene sequence: CDR1 SGHTA, CDR2 FQGNSA. V was shortened by 1 base and J by 1 base, with 7 bases between the two germline ends. CDR3 bases: TGTGCCAGCAGCTTAGTGCCATCGAACACTGAAGCTTTCTTT. This encodes CASSLVPSNTEAFF.

The rearrangement joins TRBV27 to TRBJ1-1; TRBD1 aligns across 7 bases. There are 13 residues in the CDR3. With 5 bases clipped from V and 4 bases from J, the junction kept 4 bases outside the gene matches. Germline CDR1 and CDR2: MNHEY and SMNVEV (reference sequence). Written as DNA, the CDR3 is TGTGCCAGCAGTCCCAGGGGGGGCACTGAAGCTTTCTTT. Protein product: CASSPRGGTEAFF.

The V gene is TRBV5-1, the J gene TRBJ2-2; no clear D. The CDR3 has 15 amino acids. CDR1 is SGHRS and CDR2 is YFSETQ in the germline V gene. V was shortened by 0 bases and J by 0 bases, with 6 bases between the two germline ends. The CDR3 protein is CASSLGPANTGELFF. CDR3 DNA sequence: TGCGCCAGCAGCTTGGGCCCTGCGAACACCGGGGAGCTGTTTTTT.

Written as DNA, the CDR3 is TGTGCCAGCAGCTTAGCGACAGGCCAAGAGACCCAGTACTTC. Residues: CASSLATGQETQYF. The chain recombines TRBV7-2 with TRBJ2-5; D may be TRBD1 (6 bases). Trimming took 0 bases from V and 1 from J, leaving 6 bases between them. Germline CDR1 SGHTA, CDR2 FQGNSA. CDR3 length: 14 residues.

The genes are TRBV4-3 and TRBJ2-1; tentative D call: TRBD2 (6 bases). This CDR3 is built from 15 residues. The germline V and J ends were trimmed by 1 base and 4 bases, with 11 bases remaining between them. CDR1 is LGHNA, CDR2 YSLEER, per germline. The CDR3 loop is CASSQVARGYNEQFF. In DNA form, the CDR3 reads TGCGCCAGCAGCCAAGTTGCGCGGGGTTACAATGAGCAGTTCTTC.

V is TRBV28 and J is TRBJ2-5, with 8 bases identical to TRBD1. This CDR3 region has 13 residues. Unmatched junction bases numbered 3, after V lost 6 bases and J lost 3 bases. Per the germline V gene, CDR1 is MDHEN and CDR2 is SYDVKM. As DNA, the CDR3 is TGTGCCAGCAGCGGACAGGGAGAAGAGACCCAGTACTTC. Protein product: CASSGQGEETQYF.

The V gene is TRBV30, the J gene TRBJ2-3; D unresolved. Germline loops: CDR1 GTSNPN, CDR2 SVGIG (reference sequence). V was cut by 2 bases and J by 6 bases, with 9 bases left in between. The CDR3 runs to 12 residues. The CDR3 loop is CAWSPKVDTQYF. As DNA, the CDR3 is TGTGCCTGGAGTCCCAAGGTGGATACGCAGTATTTT.